The present T cell receptor beta chain was sequenced within a study of early T cells in non-severe SARS-CoV-2 infection. Study context: Unpaired chains resulted from sequencing bulk RNA of unsorted whole blood.

TCRdb itself ran the 5' RACE reads through MiXCR, one entry per CDR3 protein. The data show tens of thousands of distinct CDR3 sequences, 8.9% seen once. This clonotype was detected many times. The sequenced sample consisted of whole blood. The clonotype originates from an adult who was a healthcare worker with PCR-confirmed SARS-CoV-2 infection or an uninfected control (not recorded which).

CDR3 nucleotide sequence: TGTGCCAGCAGTCCGATACACGGGGGTGAGCAGTTCTTC. Protein: CASSPIHGGEQFF. J is TRBJ2-1 and V is TRBV6-2 or TRBV6-3; a weak D match, TRBD2 (6 bases). Trimming shortened V by 5 bases and J by 9 bases, and 14 bases separated the two germline ends. The germline gives CDR1 MNHEY, CDR2 SVGEGT. There are 13 residues in the CDR3.